This paragraph covers one TCR beta chain sequence. This sample was taken from a study of stem cell transplantation in POMP-related autoinflammatory disease. Study-wide context: CD8+ T cells were low and CD4+ cells naive-skewed before transplant.

Trimming stripped 6 bases from V and 2 bases from J, with 11 bases between. The germline V gene encodes CDR1 MNHEY and CDR2 SVGAGI. The CDR3 length is 14 residues. Only in-frame clones appear in the TCRdb table, and some are missing; sequencing was by immunoSEQ multiplex PCR. The sample carries more than 20,000 clones, 75% to 90% recorded once. The sequencing here drew on CD4+ T cells from PBMCs, taken before stem cell transplantation. V and J are TRBV6-5 and TRBJ1-5; D is uncertain. The receptor was derived from a human donor with POMP-related autoinflammation and immune dysregulation (PRAID). In DNA, the CDR3 is TGTGCCAGCAGCTATAGAAGTGGCAATCAGCCCCAGCATTTT. Residues: CASSYRSGNQPQHF.